Following are 10 T cell receptor beta chains from one sample sequenced in a study of blood T cell repertoires in COVID-19. Here immunoSEQ multiplex PCR was the method, and the copy in TCRdb shows in-frame clones only, minus some. The data hold 100,000 to 150,000 clones, with around 85% observed a single time. Material: peripheral blood. The receptors stem from a woman of 80 years or more with acute or convalescent COVID-19.

The chain employs TRBV2 and TRBJ1-4; D is unresolved. Deletions cut 5 bases from V and 0 bases from J, with 7 bases between. The CDR3 has 14 amino acids. Germline assignment: CDR1 SNHLY and CDR2 FYNNEI. This chain's CDR3 is CASSLQTTNEKLFF. The DNA for the CDR3 is TGTGCCAGCAGTCTACAGACAACTAATGAAAAACTGTTTTTT.

V is TRBV7-2 and J is TRBJ1-4; the match to TRBD1 covers 8 bases. V gave up 1 base and J gave up 10 bases; unmatched junction bases: 8. Germline lookup yields CDR1 SGHTA and CDR2 FQGNSA. This CDR3 spans 15 amino acids. CDR3 DNA: TGTGCCAGCAGCTTAGTAGGACAGGGACTCTCAAAACTGTTTTTT. It translates to CASSLVGQGLSKLFF.

This CDR3 reads CASSYGTGLNYEQYF. CDR3 DNA: TGTGCCAGCAGCTACGGGACAGGTCTAAACTACGAGCAGTACTTC. The V gene is TRBV7-6, the J gene TRBJ2-7, with 8 bases lining up with TRBD1. The junction had 8 bases not matched to a gene; V was cut back by 4 bases and J by 3 bases. CDR1 and CDR2 (germline): SGHVS, FNYEAQ. The CDR3 runs to 15 residues.

J is TRBJ2-3 and V is TRBV2; D perhaps matches TRBD2 (5 bases). There are 12 residues in the CDR3. Germline CDR1 reads SNHLY; CDR2 reads FYNNEI. The germline V and J ends were trimmed by 7 bases and 8 bases, with 13 bases remaining between them. The CDR3 sequence: CASNSVPPTQYF. In nucleotides, the CDR3 is TGTGCCAGCAATAGCGTCCCTCCTACGCAGTATTTT.

This clone is a singleton in its sample. The V call is TRBV7-9, the J call TRBJ2-2; 7 bases align to TRBD1. Losses at the gene ends were 6 bases for V and 7 bases for J; bases not matched to a gene: 14. Per the germline V gene, CDR1 is SEHNR and CDR2 is FQNEAQ (reference sequence). The CDR3 length is 16 residues. The CDR3 here is CASRQRQGRDIGELFF. DNA for the CDR3: TGTGCCAGCAGACAAAGACAGGGACGGGACATCGGGGAGCTGTTTTTT.

V gene TRBV5-5 combines with J gene TRBJ1-2; TRBD1 agrees at 11 bases. Germline CDR1 SGHKS, CDR2 YYEKEE (reference sequence). The J segment lost 4 bases and the V segment lost 4 bases, leaving 6 bases of the junction unmatched. This CDR3 has 15 amino acids. The CDR3 is CASSQGQGDSYGYTF. In nucleotides, the CDR3 is TGTGCCAGCAGCCAGGGACAGGGGGATAGCTATGGCTACACCTTC.

This clone was seen only once. The chain links TRBV19 to TRBJ1-2, with 9 bases identical to TRBD1. The junction had 10 bases not matched to a gene; V was cut back by 6 bases and J by 8 bases. CDR3 length: 14 residues. Germline V gene lookup returns CDR1 LNHDA and CDR2 SQIVND (reference sequence). As DNA, the CDR3 is TGTGCCAGTAGGGGCCGACAGGGGGTTGGCGGCTACACCTTC. It encodes CASRGRQGVGGYTF.

The CDR3 DNA sequence: TGTGCCAGCAGCGTAGCGGCCTACAATGAGCAGTTCTTC. It specifies CASSVAAYNEQFF. This sequence joins TRBV9 and TRBJ2-1; D remains ambiguous. Trimming left V 0 bases short and J 2 bases short, with 3 bases between. The germline gives CDR1 SGDLS, CDR2 YYNGEE. This CDR3 comprises 13 residues.

This clone turned up a few times. The chain has TRBV7-9 and TRBJ1-4, with D unclear. The length of the CDR3 is 15 residues. Germline CDR1 is SEHNR and CDR2 is FQNEAQ (reference sequence). V lost 3 bases and J lost 0, with 8 bases in between. The CDR3 coding sequence is TGTGCCAGCAGCTTTAGGCGGACAACTAATGAAAAACTGTTTTTT. Translation: CASSFRRTTNEKLFF.

The CDR3 loop is CASSSLLSTEAFF. DNA of the CDR3: TGTGCCAGCAGCTCTCTCCTGAGCACTGAAGCTTTCTTT. The chain carries TRBV7-9 and TRBJ1-1, with no clear D. CDR3 length: 13 amino acids. Germline V lookup: CDR1 SEHNR, CDR2 FQNEAQ (reference sequence). The V end lost 4 bases, the J end lost 4 bases, and 10 bases lay between the germline ends.